This TCR beta chain was sequenced in a study of monozygotic twins with inflammatory bowel disease. TCRdb re-called the 5' RACE reads; every CDR3 protein appears as one record, without DNA. This listing includes around 400,000 distinct CDR3 sequences. The CDR3 length is 14 residues. The V gene's germline CDR1 is SGHRS and CDR2 YFSETQ. The sequencing sample was made of blood. The chain uses TRBV5-1 and TRBJ1-4; there is no DNA to check the TCRdb D call of TRBD1. This receptor was obtained from a human donor with ulcerative colitis or Crohn's disease, or a healthy co-twin of an affected twin (not recorded which). CDR3 in amino acids: CASGQPGVNEKLFF.